The 4 T cell receptor beta chains below come from one sample, sequenced in a study of cytomegalovirus exposure and HLA in healthy donors. This table comes from immunoSEQ multiplex PCR, and its TCRdb copy is limited to in-frame clones, with some not included. The sample consists of around 150,000 clones, 89% of them appearing once. Specimen: PBMCs. The receptors stem from a man aged 18 to 35 in good health and CMV-seropositive.

The chain links TRBV12-5 to TRBJ1-1; perhaps TRBD1 as D (5 bases). The V and J ends lost 0 bases and 0 bases respectively, with 26 bases between them. Germline V gives CDR1 LGHNT, CDR2 FRNRAP. The CDR3 runs 21 residues. The CDR3 nucleotides are TGTGCTAGTGGTTTGGTACGTTTTAACAGTCAGGGCAGAGTCATGAACACTGAAGCTTTCTTT. Translated: CASGLVRFNSQGRVMNTEAFF.

V gene TRBV11-3 combines with J gene TRBJ2-7, with 8 bases fitting TRBD1. CDR1 and CDR2 from the germline V gene are SGHNT and YENEEA. Germline trimming cut 4 bases from V and 0 bases from J; bases unmatched to any gene: 11. The length of the CDR3 is 17 residues. In nucleotides, the CDR3 is TGTGCCAGCAGCTCCGGGCCGGGACAGGCTATCTCCTACGAGCAGTACTTC. It is translated as CASSSGPGQAISYEQYF. Together with reference TRBV11-3 and TRBJ2-7, the CDR3 gives the full variable domain: EAGVVQSPRYKIIEKKQPVAFWCNPISGHNTLYWYLQNLGQGPELLIRYENEEAVDDSQLPKDRFSAERLKGVDSTLKIQPAELGDSAVYLCASSSGPGQAISYEQYFGPGTRLTVT.

The CDR3 DNA reads TGTGCCATCAGTGAGATGGGGGGGAAAACTTACGAGCAGTACTTC. Its protein is CAISEMGGKTYEQYF. The chain joins TRBV10-3 to TRBJ2-7, with 7 bases that match TRBD2. From germline, CDR1 is ENHRY and CDR2 SYGVKD. J gave up 4 bases and V 2 bases, and 8 bases lay outside the gene matches. CDR3 size: 15 residues.

The chain combines TRBV5-4 with TRBJ1-1; 7 nucleotides line up with TRBD1. In germline, CDR1 is SGHNT, CDR2 YYREEE (reference sequence). Trimming cost V 4 bases and J 4 bases; bases outside gene matches: 10. The CDR3 extends over 15 amino acids. CDR3 nucleotide sequence: TGTGCCAGCAGCCCGCCCGACAGGGTAGGCACTGAAGCTTTCTTT. This codes for CASSPPDRVGTEAFF.